This TCR beta chain was identified in a study of blood T cell repertoires in COVID-19. V lost 3 bases, J lost 5 bases, and 10 bases lay in between. CDR1 and CDR2 (germline): SGDLS, YYNGEE. The CDR3 consists of 13 residues. In the study's own analysis: Nucleated cell number was recorded as an estimate derived from reference gene primer amplification. The protocol was immunoSEQ multiplex PCR, while the TCRdb copy is restricted to in-frame clones and leaves out a portion. V and J calls and clone size are copied from that table; D and trimming were computed from the DNA. Of a few hundred thousand clones in the sample, about 90% were seen once. In terms of age and location, participants ranged from roughly 18 to 90 years and lived in 24 US areas. Clinical history reported by participants formed the basis on which cohorts were assigned. A COVID-19 case had been met by exposed participants during the 2 weeks before study entry.

This clone was observed once. This chain links TRBV9 with TRBJ2-3; possibly TRBD1 for D (6 bases). Material: PBMCs or T cells enriched from blood (not recorded which). The source of this sequence is a man between 25 and 39 years old who had been exposed to COVID-19. The CDR3 DNA reads as TGTGCCAGCAGCGCCCAACAGGGAGATACGCAGTATTTT. Amino acid sequence: CASSAQQGDTQYF.